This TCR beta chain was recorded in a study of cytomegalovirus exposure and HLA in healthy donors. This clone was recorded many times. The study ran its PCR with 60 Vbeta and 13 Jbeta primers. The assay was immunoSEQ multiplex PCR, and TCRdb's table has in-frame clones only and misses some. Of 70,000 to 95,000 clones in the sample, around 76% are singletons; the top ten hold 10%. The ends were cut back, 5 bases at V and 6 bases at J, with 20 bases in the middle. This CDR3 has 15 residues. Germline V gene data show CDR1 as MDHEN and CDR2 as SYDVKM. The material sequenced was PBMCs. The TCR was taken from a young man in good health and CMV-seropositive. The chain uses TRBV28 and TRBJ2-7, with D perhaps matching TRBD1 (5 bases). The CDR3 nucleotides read TGTGCCAGCAGTACCCCAGGGAACCGTTGGCTCGAGCAGTACTTC. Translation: CASSTPGNRWLEQYF.